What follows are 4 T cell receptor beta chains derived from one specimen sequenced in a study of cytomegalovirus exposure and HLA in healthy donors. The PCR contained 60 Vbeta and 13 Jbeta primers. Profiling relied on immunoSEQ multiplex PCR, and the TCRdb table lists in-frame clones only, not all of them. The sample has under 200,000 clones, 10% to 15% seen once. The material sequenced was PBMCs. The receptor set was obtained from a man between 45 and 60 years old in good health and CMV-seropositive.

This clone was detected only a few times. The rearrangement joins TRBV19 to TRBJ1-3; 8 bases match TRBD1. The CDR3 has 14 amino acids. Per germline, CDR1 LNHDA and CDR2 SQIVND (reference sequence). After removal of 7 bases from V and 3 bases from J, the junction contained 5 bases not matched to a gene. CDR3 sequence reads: CASIPGQGGNTIYF. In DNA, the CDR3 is TGTGCCAGTATCCCAGGACAGGGTGGAAACACCATATATTTT.

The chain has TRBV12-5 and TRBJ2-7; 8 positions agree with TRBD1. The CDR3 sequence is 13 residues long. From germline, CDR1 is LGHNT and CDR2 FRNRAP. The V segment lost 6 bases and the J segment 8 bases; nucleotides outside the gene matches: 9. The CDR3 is CASGLGQGGKQYF. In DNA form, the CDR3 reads TGTGCTAGTGGACTCGGACAGGGCGGCAAGCAGTACTTC.

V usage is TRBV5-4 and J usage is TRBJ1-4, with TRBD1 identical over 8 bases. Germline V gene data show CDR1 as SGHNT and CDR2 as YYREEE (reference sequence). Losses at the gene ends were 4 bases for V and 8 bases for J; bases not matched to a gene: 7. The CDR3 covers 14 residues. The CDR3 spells CASSPTGVAEKLFF. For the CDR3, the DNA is TGTGCCAGCAGCCCGACAGGGGTTGCGGAAAAACTGTTTTTT.

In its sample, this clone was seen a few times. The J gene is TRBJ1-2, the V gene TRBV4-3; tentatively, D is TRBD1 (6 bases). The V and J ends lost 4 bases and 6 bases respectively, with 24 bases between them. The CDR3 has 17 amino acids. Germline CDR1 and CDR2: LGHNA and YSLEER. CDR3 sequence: CASSPDRYPSSADGYTF. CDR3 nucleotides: TGCGCCAGCAGCCCCGACAGGTACCCCTCTTCCGCGGATGGCTACACCTTC.